Shown below are 5 T cell receptor beta chains from a single sample sequenced in a study of cytomegalovirus exposure and HLA in healthy donors. Primers: 60 Vbeta forward and 13 Jbeta reverse. Clones were sequenced by immunoSEQ multiplex PCR, and TCRdb holds only the in-frame ones, with some missing. In the table there are roughly 120,000 clones, roughly 81% of which are singletons. The sequenced sample was PBMCs. Receptors were obtained from a woman in her twenties or thirties in good health and CMV-seronegative.

The V and J genes are TRBV20-1 and TRBJ2-5; possible D gene TRBD1, 5 bases. Per the germline V gene, CDR1 is DFQATT and CDR2 is SNEGSKA (reference sequence). Trimming removed 7 bases from V and 8 bases from J, with 14 bases in between. The CDR3 length is 11 residues. CDR3 region: CSVGRVDTQYF. The CDR3 DNA reads TGCAGTGTAGGCAGGGTAGACACCCAGTACTTC.

The chain uses TRBV6-5 and TRBJ1-6; a weak D match, TRBD1 (6 bases). With 5 bases removed from V and 5 bases from J, the gap between germline ends came to 13 bases. This CDR3 has 15 residues. Germline assignment: CDR1 MNHEY and CDR2 SVGAGI. The CDR3 reads CASSDWDKNNSPLHF. As DNA, the CDR3 is TGTGCCAGCAGTGACTGGGACAAGAATAATTCACCCCTCCACTTT.

This clone was counted once. The J gene is TRBJ2-5, the V gene TRBV9; 10 bases agree with TRBD2. With 0 bases clipped from V and 4 bases from J, the junction kept 6 bases outside the gene matches. Germline CDR1 and CDR2: SGDLS and YYNGEE. This CDR3 has 16 residues. Here the CDR3 DNA reads TGTGCCAGCAGCGTAGGTCTAGCGGGAGTCGTAGAGACCCAGTACTTC. Protein product: CASSVGLAGVVETQYF.

The chain recombines TRBV5-1 with TRBJ2-2; 7 positions match TRBD1. This CDR3 has 16 amino acids. J lost 2 bases, V lost 4 bases, and 8 bases had no gene match. Germline V gives CDR1 SGHRS, CDR2 YFSETQ. The CDR3 is CASSIDRVGNTGELFF. In nucleotides, the CDR3 is TGCGCCAGCAGCATAGACAGGGTCGGCAACACCGGGGAGCTGTTTTTT.

The chain has TRBV11-2 and TRBJ1-2; a weak D match, TRBD1 (5 bases). Germline V lookup: CDR1 SGHAT, CDR2 FQNNGV. The CDR3 is 14 residues long. V lost 6 bases to trimming and J lost 5 bases, with 16 bases between them. CDR3 loop: CASSWGGGKYGYTF. CDR3 DNA sequence: TGTGCCAGCAGTTGGGGGGGTGGCAAGTATGGCTACACCTTC.